These 17 T cell receptor beta chains share one sample of origin, sequenced in a study of blood T cell repertoires in COVID-19. Libraries were prepared by immunoSEQ multiplex PCR; TCRdb keeps only in-frame clonotypes and omits some of them. The sample consists of some 460,000 clones, 75% to 90% of them appearing once. The sequenced material came from peripheral blood. These receptors came from a woman in her 30s with acute or convalescent COVID-19.

The gene calls are TRBV9 and TRBJ2-7; the D gene is possibly TRBD2 (6 bases). CDR1 and CDR2 (germline): SGDLS, YYNGEE. Trimming cost V 4 bases and J 4 bases, with 12 bases left between them. The CDR3 loop spans 13 amino acids. The CDR3 is CASSPRGGYEQYF. CDR3 sequence (DNA): TGTGCCAGCAGCCCGCGGGGCGGGTACGAGCAGTACTTC.

This chain connects TRBV5-1 to TRBJ2-1, with 8 bases lining up with TRBD2. J was trimmed by 9 bases and V by 5 bases; bases with no gene match: 10. Germline V gene sequence: CDR1 SGHRS, CDR2 YFSETQ. The CDR3 is 14 amino acids. CDR3 in amino acids: CASRPGLGPVEQFF. As DNA, the CDR3 is TGCGCCAGCAGACCGGGACTAGGCCCCGTTGAGCAGTTCTTC.

This clone was found once. This chain links TRBV27 with TRBJ2-5, with D maybe TRBD2 (6 bases). This CDR3 is built from 17 residues. The V and J ends lost 0 bases and 1 base respectively, with 15 bases between them. The germline gives CDR1 MNHEY, CDR2 SMNVEV (reference sequence). The CDR3 protein is CASSLSKPLGSQETQYF. The CDR3 nucleotides are TGTGCCAGCAGTTTATCGAAGCCTCTCGGGAGCCAAGAGACCCAGTACTTC.

The chain has TRBV5-1 and TRBJ2-7; 9 nucleotides align to TRBD1. J lost 2 bases, V lost 2 bases, and 2 bases had no gene match. The CDR3 length is 14 residues. Germline V gene data show CDR1 as SGHRS and CDR2 as YFSETQ. CDR3 in amino acids: CASSFTGGPYEQYF. CDR3 coding DNA: TGCGCCAGCAGCTTTACAGGGGGCCCCTACGAGCAGTACTTC. The full variable domain, rest sourced from reference TRBV5-1 and TRBJ2-7, is KAGVTQTPRYLIKTRGQQVTLSCSPISGHRSVSWYQQTPGQGLQFLFEYFSETQRNKGNFPGRFSGRQFSNSRSEMNVSTLELGDSALYLCASSFTGGPYEQYFGPGTRLTVT.

The rearrangement joins TRBV5-1 to TRBJ2-5; no reliable D call. The V end was cut by 3 bases, the J end by 4 bases, with 7 bases between. Germline values: CDR1 SGHRS, CDR2 YFSETQ. The CDR3 runs to 12 residues. DNA of the CDR3: TGCGCCAGCAGCTCCGAAGCAGAGACCCAGTACTTC. Amino acids: CASSSEAETQYF.

In this sample, this clone turned up once. This chain links TRBV5-6 with TRBJ1-4; the match to TRBD1 covers 9 bases. V dropped 4 bases and J dropped 10; count of bases not matched to a gene: 14. The CDR3 covers 16 residues. The germline gives CDR1 SGHDT, CDR2 YYEEEE. The CDR3 coding sequence is TGTGCCAGCAGCCTACGGCCACAGGGGGCGTCGGGAAAACTGTTTTTT. Translating gives CASSLRPQGASGKLFF.

This rearrangement joins TRBV11-2 to TRBJ2-7, with D unresolved. The CDR3 has 16 amino acids. Germline loops: CDR1 SGHAT, CDR2 FQNNGV. Trimming cost V 1 base and J 0 bases, with 13 bases left between them. DNA of the CDR3: TGTGCCAGCAGCTTAGGGGCACCTACCAGCTCCTACGAGCAGTACTTC. This codes for CASSLGAPTSSYEQYF.

The chain has TRBV5-1 and TRBJ2-7; weak D call: TRBD1 (5 bases). The V end was cut by 0 bases, the J end by 7 bases, with 8 bases between. The CDR3 has 12 amino acids. Germline V gene lookup returns CDR1 SGHRS and CDR2 YFSETQ. CDR3 sequence: CASSLGGREQYF. DNA for the CDR3: TGCGCCAGCAGCTTGGGGGGCCGGGAGCAGTACTTC.

This chain joins TRBV5-1 and TRBJ2-7, with TRBD1 matching over 9 bases. CDR3 length equals 14 residues. After removal of 4 bases from V and 2 bases from J, the junction contained 4 bases not matched to a gene. Germline lookup yields CDR1 SGHRS and CDR2 YFSETQ. The DNA of the CDR3 is TGCGCCAGCAGCACCGGGACAGGGCCCTACGAGCAGTACTTC. As protein: CASSTGTGPYEQYF.

This clone was recorded a few times. CDR3 in amino acids: CASGRQGGTYEQYF. In nucleotides, the CDR3 is TGTGCCAGCGGCCGACAGGGGGGAACTTACGAGCAGTACTTC. The rearrangement links TRBV6-5 to TRBJ2-7, with TRBD1 matching 9 bases. V gave up 8 bases and J gave up 4 bases; unmatched junction bases: 9. Germline CDR1 is MNHEY and CDR2 is SVGAGI. This CDR3 has 14 residues.

The chain has TRBV19 and TRBJ2-7, with 7 bases aligning to TRBD1. Germline-derived CDR1 and CDR2 are LNHDA and SQIVND (reference sequence). This CDR3 is 15 amino acids long. With V trimmed by 8 bases and J by 2 bases, 12 bases remained unmatched. This CDR3 is CASSIPGTVTYEQYF. Written as DNA, the CDR3 is TGTGCCAGTTCTATCCCCGGGACAGTAACCTACGAGCAGTACTTC.

The J gene is TRBJ1-6, the V gene TRBV4-1; D might be TRBD1 (6 bases). This CDR3 has 15 residues. Germline V gene lookup returns CDR1 MGHRA and CDR2 YSYEKL. Trimming stripped 0 bases from V and 6 bases from J, with 9 bases between. CDR3 residues: CASSQETGFNSPLHF. As DNA, the CDR3 is TGCGCCAGCAGCCAAGAGACAGGATTTAATTCACCCCTCCACTTT.

The chain has TRBV7-9 and TRBJ1-3; 7 bases are shared with TRBD1. V lost 3 bases and J lost 8; bases outside the gene matches: 10. In germline, CDR1 is SEHNR, CDR2 FQNEAQ (reference sequence). The CDR3 consists of 15 residues. The CDR3 coding sequence is TGTGCCAGCAGCTTCTACAGGGGAGATAGGCACACCATATATTTT. This sequence encodes CASSFYRGDRHTIYF.

V is TRBV24-1 and J is TRBJ2-2; D is unresolved. The germline V gene has CDR1 KGHDR and CDR2 SFDVKD. V lost 4 bases and J 9 bases, leaving 8 bases between the germline ends. The CDR3 loop spans 12 amino acids. The CDR3 DNA reads as TGTGCCACCAGTGACGCGAAACGGGAGCTGTTTTTT. Protein sequence: CATSDAKRELFF.

The gene calls are TRBV5-6 and TRBJ2-6, with 7 bases aligning to TRBD1. This CDR3 comprises 18 residues. Germline V gene data show CDR1 as SGHDT and CDR2 as YYEEEE. The V gene end was trimmed by 0 bases and the J gene end by 0 bases; junction bases not matched to a gene: 6. CDR3: CASSLDRGQVSGANVLTF. The CDR3, as DNA: TGTGCCAGCAGCTTGGATCGCGGACAGGTCTCTGGGGCCAACGTCCTGACTTTC.

This chain joins TRBV18 and TRBJ2-5; D may be TRBD1 (5 bases). CDR1 is KGHSH, CDR2 LQKENI, per germline. Trimming shortened V by 3 bases and J by 5 bases, and 16 bases separated the two germline ends. The CDR3 is 15 amino acids. The CDR3 coding sequence is TGTGCCAGCTCACCGGGGCAGGGATTTTATGAGACCCAGTACTTC. Translating it yields CASSPGQGFYETQYF.

The chain recombines TRBV3-1 (or the pseudogene TRBV3-2) with TRBJ2-3; 9 nucleotides agree with TRBD2. The germline gives CDR1 LGHDT, CDR2 YNNKEL (reference sequence). V shed 8 bases and J 6 bases; nucleotides not matched to a gene: 6. This CDR3 has 13 amino acids. As DNA, the CDR3 is TGTGCCAGCGGGCGGGGGGGTATCGATACGCAGTATTTT. Translating it yields CASGRGGIDTQYF.